This record looks at one T cell receptor beta chain sequence and its context. V lost 2 bases to trimming and J lost 6 bases; unmatched junction nucleotides: 9. The CDR3 is 15 amino acids. CDR1 DFQATT and CDR2 SNEGSKA come from the germline V gene (reference sequence). The sample belongs to a study of CD8 T cells in Susac syndrome. With random hexamers, reverse transcription was performed on about 0.5 to 1 ug of RNA. Coverage of TCR beta CDR3 amplification by immunoSEQ multiplex PCR extended to 54 Vbeta and 13 Jbeta. From the immunoSEQ multiplex PCR reads, TCRdb called clonotypes with MiXCR, one entry per CDR3 protein. The sample includes 140,000 or so distinct CDR3 sequences, roughly 95% seen only once; the top ten take approximately 0.11%. Blood CD8+ and CD4+ T cells underwent high-throughput TCR beta sequencing. Negative isolation yielded CD4+ and CD8+ T cells, and FACS enriched TEMRA cells.

Sequencing was performed on CD4+ T cells from PBMCs. The chain couples TRBV20-1 to TRBJ2-1, with 8 positions matching TRBD2. The clonotype was recovered from a human donor with multiple sclerosis. DNA for the CDR3: TGCAGTGCTAGACCTCCTAGCGGGTGGGGCAATGAGCAGTTCTTC. This translates into CSARPPSGWGNEQFF.